These 20 T cell receptor beta chains were sequenced from one sample in a study of cytomegalovirus exposure and HLA in healthy donors. Both 60 Vbeta primers and 13 Jbeta primers went into the PCR. Clones were sequenced by immunoSEQ multiplex PCR, and TCRdb holds only the in-frame ones, with some missing. The sample records under 200,000 clones, approximately 70% being singletons. Material: PBMCs. The receptors originated from a woman younger than 45 in good health and CMV-seronegative.

The V gene is TRBV23-1, the J gene TRBJ2-5; D may be TRBD2 (6 bases). The last part of the DNA fits TRBJ2-7 better; the J call may be wrong. TRBV23-1 is an ORF for which the function is uncertain. The CDR3 runs to 15 residues. Here the CDR3 reads CASSPPAREYYEQYF. CDR3 DNA sequence: TGCGCCAGCAGTCCCCCGGCCCGGGAGTACTACGAGCAGTACTTC.

J is TRBJ1-1 and V is TRBV5-1; 11 nucleotides agree with TRBD1. The CDR3 extends over 13 amino acids. With V trimmed by 4 bases and J by 7 bases, 3 bases remained unmatched. Germline assignment: CDR1 SGHRS and CDR2 YFSETQ. The DNA for the CDR3 is TGCGCCAGCAGCCTGGGACAGGGGGTTGAAGCTTTCTTT. This translates into CASSLGQGVEAFF.

CDR3: CASSGGGGPNYGYTF. Written as DNA, the CDR3 is TGTGCCAGCAGCGGCGGGGGGGGGCCTAACTATGGCTACACCTTC. The chain couples TRBV9 to TRBJ1-2; possibly TRBD1 for D (6 bases). Germline assignment: CDR1 SGDLS and CDR2 YYNGEE. This CDR3 is built from 15 residues. The V end was cut by 3 bases, the J end by 0 bases, with 12 bases between.

This clone was detected once. The genes are TRBV9 and TRBJ1-1; D is possibly TRBD1 (6 bases). CDR1 and CDR2 (germline): SGDLS, YYNGEE. This CDR3 spans 13 amino acids. V was cut by 2 bases and J by 6 bases, with 11 bases left in between. CDR3 protein: CASSVAGTSEAFF. CDR3 sequence (DNA): TGTGCCAGCAGCGTGGCCGGGACATCTGAAGCTTTCTTT.

This rearrangement joins TRBV11-2 to TRBJ1-2; a weak D match, TRBD1 (5 bases). The CDR3 length is 15 residues. Deletions cut 4 bases from V and 2 bases from J, with 14 bases between. From germline, CDR1 is SGHAT and CDR2 FQNNGV. The CDR3 sequence: CASSSRGGGNYGYTF. DNA for the CDR3: TGTGCCAGCAGCTCCCGCGGTGGGGGGAACTATGGCTACACCTTC.

The V and J genes are TRBV11-2 and TRBJ2-2; D is unclear. The CDR3 extends over 14 amino acids. Trimming stripped 7 bases from V and 1 base from J, with 10 bases between. Germline assignment: CDR1 SGHAT and CDR2 FQNNGV. As DNA, the CDR3 is TGTGCCAGCAACGAGAACAGGAACACCGGGGAGCTGTTTTTT. It codes for CASNENRNTGELFF.

V gene TRBV18 combines with J gene TRBJ1-3, with D possibly being TRBD1 (6 bases). The length of the CDR3 is 17 residues. From germline, CDR1 is KGHSH and CDR2 LQKENI. V was clipped by 3 bases and J by 0 bases, with 15 bases between them. The CDR3 reads CASSPFGQLHSGNTIYF. DNA of the CDR3: TGTGCCAGCTCACCGTTCGGACAGCTACACTCTGGAAACACCATATATTTT.

The V and J genes are TRBV19 and TRBJ1-2; 7 nucleotides match TRBD1. This CDR3 contains 15 residues. V was pared by 5 bases and J by 4 bases, with 10 bases of the junction left unmatched. Per germline, CDR1 LNHDA and CDR2 SQIVND (reference sequence). CDR3 loop: CASSRKGASSYGYTF. The CDR3 DNA reads TGTGCCAGTAGTCGTAAGGGGGCATCTAGCTATGGCTACACCTTC.

A note on this clone: Germline and junction disagree at one end, which may indicate a read error. The chain joins TRBV5-1 to TRBJ1-2; 9 bases line up with TRBD1. From germline, CDR1 is SGHRS and CDR2 YFSETQ. The CDR3 extends over 15 amino acids. The CDR3 DNA follows: TGCGCCAGCAGCCGACGGACAGGGGTTAACTTTGGCTACACCTTC. This gives the protein CASSRRTGVNFGYTF.

The V gene is TRBV9, the J gene TRBJ1-1, with 10 bases aligning to TRBD1. The V segment lost 0 bases and the J segment 7 bases; nucleotides outside the gene matches: 6. The germline V gene has CDR1 SGDLS and CDR2 YYNGEE. This CDR3 has 15 amino acids. CDR3 sequence (DNA): TGTGCCAGCAGCGTAGCTCTAGGGACAGGGGATGAAGCTTTCTTT. This gives the protein CASSVALGTGDEAFF.

This chain connects TRBV27 to TRBJ2-7, with a tentative D call TRBD2 (6 bases). V lost 3 bases and J lost 1, with 10 bases in between. Germline lookup yields CDR1 MNHEY and CDR2 SMNVEV (reference sequence). CDR3 length equals 14 residues. CDR3 nucleotides: TGTGCCAGCAGTTTTAGCGGCCGGTCCTACGAGCAGTACTTC. It is translated as CASSFSGRSYEQYF.

The J gene is TRBJ1-1, the V gene TRBV12-5, with D uncertain. CDR1 and CDR2 (germline): LGHNT, FRNRAP. The CDR3 is 11 residues long. V was cut by 9 bases and J by 8 bases, with 13 bases left in between. The CDR3 bases are TGTGCTAGCCTAGAGGGCAGCGAAGCTTTCTTT. This encodes CASLEGSEAFF. The full variable domain, completed using reference TRBV12-5 and TRBJ1-1, is DARVTQTPRHKVTEMGQEVTMRCQPILGHNTVFWYRQTMMQGLELLAYFRNRAPLDDSGMPKDRFSAEMPDATLATLKIQPSEPRDSAVYFCASLEGSEAFFGQGTRLTVV.

V gene TRBV7-9 combines with J gene TRBJ1-1, with 7 bases that match TRBD1. This CDR3 region has 15 residues. After removal of 1 base from V and 8 bases from J, the junction contained 10 bases not matched to a gene. Germline V gene lookup returns CDR1 SEHNR and CDR2 FQNEAQ (reference sequence). The CDR3 is CASSLGFMGQTEAFF. The CDR3, as DNA: TGTGCCAGCAGCTTAGGGTTTATGGGACAGACAGAAGCTTTCTTT.

Regarding this clone: Other DNA sequences in this sample translate to the same CDR3. The chain carries TRBV9 and TRBJ2-1; 8 bases align to TRBD2. Germline CDR1 is SGDLS and CDR2 is YYNGEE. The ends lost 2 bases at V and 0 bases at J; junction bases unmatched: 4. The CDR3 covers 16 residues. The CDR3 DNA sequence: TGTGCCAGCAGCGTCTTAGCGGGAAGCTCCTACAATGAGCAGTTCTTC. Translation gives CASSVLAGSSYNEQFF. Based on the CDR3 plus reference TRBV9 and TRBJ2-1, the full variable domain is DSGVTQTPKHLITATGQRVTLRCSPRSGDLSVYWYQQSLDQGLQFLIQYYNGEERAKGNILERFSAQQFPDLHSELNLSSLELGDSALYFCASSVLAGSSYNEQFFGPGTRLTVL.

V is TRBV4-2 and J is TRBJ1-6, with a weak D call TRBD1 (5 bases). Germline V gene lookup returns CDR1 LGHNA and CDR2 YNFKEQ. The CDR3 extends over 16 amino acids. Trimming pared 4 bases from V and 7 bases from J, leaving 17 bases between. CDR3 loop: CASSRREGVGNSPLHF. CDR3 DNA: TGTGCCAGCAGCCGCAGGGAAGGCGTGGGGAATTCACCCCTCCACTTT.

The chain joins TRBV5-1 to TRBJ2-1, with D perhaps matching TRBD1 (5 bases). The CDR3 spans 16 residues. Trimming left V 0 bases short and J 5 bases short, with 15 bases between. CDR1 and CDR2 from the germline V gene are SGHRS and YFSETQ. This chain's CDR3 is CASSLVGWTSNNEQFF. For the CDR3, the DNA is TGCGCCAGCAGCTTGGTAGGTTGGACATCGAACAATGAGCAGTTCTTC. The full variable domain, in which reference TRBV5-1 and TRBJ2-1 provide the parts outside the CDR3, is KAGVTQTPRYLIKTRGQQVTLSCSPISGHRSVSWYQQTPGQGLQFLFEYFSETQRNKGNFPGRFSGRQFSNSRSEMNVSTLELGDSALYLCASSLVGWTSNNEQFFGPGTRLTVL.

The chain joins TRBV9 to TRBJ2-2; the match to TRBD1 covers 10 bases. The CDR3 runs 17 residues. Per germline, CDR1 SGDLS and CDR2 YYNGEE. The trim removed 3 bases at V and 5 bases at J, leaving 10 bases unmatched. The CDR3 coding sequence is TGTGCCAGCAGCGCAGGGACAGGGGTTCTAGTAACCGGGGAGCTGTTTTTT. Translating gives CASSAGTGVLVTGELFF.

The V gene is TRBV19, the J gene TRBJ1-5; D is unclear. Trimming left V 7 bases short and J 0 bases short, with 13 bases between. The CDR3 has 15 residues. From germline, CDR1 is LNHDA and CDR2 SQIVND (reference sequence). CDR3 bases: TGTGCCAGTAACCCCCCGGGGTATAGCAATCAGCCCCAGCATTTT. It encodes CASNPPGYSNQPQHF. Full variable domain (remainder filled in from reference TRBV19 and TRBJ1-5): DGGITQSPKYLFRKEGQNVTLSCEQNLNHDAMYWYRQDPGQGLRLIYYSQIVNDFQKGDIAEGYSVSREKKESFPLTVTSAQKNPTAFYLCASNPPGYSNQPQHFGDGTRLSIL.

The chain links TRBV19 to TRBJ2-2; 15 bases match TRBD2. Trimming cost V 2 bases and J 0 bases; bases outside gene matches: 7. The CDR3 has 20 amino acids. In germline, CDR1 is LNHDA, CDR2 SQIVND (reference sequence). CDR3 in DNA: TGTGCCAGTAGTATACAGGGACTAGCGGGAGGCATACCGAACACCGGGGAGCTGTTTTTT. It is translated as CASSIQGLAGGIPNTGELFF.

The chain couples TRBV5-6 to TRBJ1-5; 7 bases agree with TRBD1. CDR1 and CDR2 (germline): SGHDT, YYEEEE. Unmatched junction bases numbered 4, after V lost 4 bases and J lost 3 bases. CDR3 size: 14 residues. For the CDR3, the DNA is TGTGCCAGCAGCCCCGGGACAGCCAATCAGCCCCAGCATTTT. Translating it yields CASSPGTANQPQHF.